This T cell receptor (beta chain) comes out of a study of blood T cell repertoires in COVID-19. The CDR3 has 13 amino acids. J gave up 8 bases and V 5 bases, and 5 bases lay outside the gene matches. The data were produced by immunoSEQ multiplex PCR, yet TCRdb's version contains in-frame clones alone and is incomplete. The sample holds 200,000 to 250,000 clones; nearly 85% are singletons and the top ten take roughly 5.5%. The receptor was derived from a human donor in a cohort sampled during active COVID-19. Input material: peripheral blood. This chain uses TRBV12-3 or TRBV12-4 with TRBJ2-1; TRBD2 matches 8 bases. CDR3 coding DNA: TGTGCCAGCAGTCGCAAACTAGCGGATGAGCAGTTCTTC. Its protein product is CASSRKLADEQFF.